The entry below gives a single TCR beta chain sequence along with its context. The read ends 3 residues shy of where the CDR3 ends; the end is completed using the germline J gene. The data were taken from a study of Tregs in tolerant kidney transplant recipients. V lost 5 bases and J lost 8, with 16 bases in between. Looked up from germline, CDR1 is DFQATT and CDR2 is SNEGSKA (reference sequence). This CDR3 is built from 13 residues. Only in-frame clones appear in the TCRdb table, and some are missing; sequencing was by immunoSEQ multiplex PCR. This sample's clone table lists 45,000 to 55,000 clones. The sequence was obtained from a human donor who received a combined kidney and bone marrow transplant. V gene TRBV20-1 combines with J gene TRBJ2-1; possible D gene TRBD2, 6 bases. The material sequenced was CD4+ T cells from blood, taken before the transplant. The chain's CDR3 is CSAGAAGRDEQFF. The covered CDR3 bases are TGCAGTGCTGGAGCTGCGGGAAGAGATGAG.